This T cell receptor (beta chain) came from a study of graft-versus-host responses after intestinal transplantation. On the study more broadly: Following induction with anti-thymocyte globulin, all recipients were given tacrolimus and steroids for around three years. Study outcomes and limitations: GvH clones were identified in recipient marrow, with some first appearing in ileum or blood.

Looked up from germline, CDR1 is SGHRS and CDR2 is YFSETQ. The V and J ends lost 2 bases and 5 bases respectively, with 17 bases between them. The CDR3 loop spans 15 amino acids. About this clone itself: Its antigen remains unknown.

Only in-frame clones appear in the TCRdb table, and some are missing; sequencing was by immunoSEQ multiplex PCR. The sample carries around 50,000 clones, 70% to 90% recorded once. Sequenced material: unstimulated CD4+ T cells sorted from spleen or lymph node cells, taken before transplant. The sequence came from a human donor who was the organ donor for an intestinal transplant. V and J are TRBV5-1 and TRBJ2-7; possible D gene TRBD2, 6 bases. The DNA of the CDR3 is TGCGCCAGCAGCTTCCTTGGGGCGGGGTCCAACGAGCAGTACTTC. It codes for CASSFLGAGSNEQYF.